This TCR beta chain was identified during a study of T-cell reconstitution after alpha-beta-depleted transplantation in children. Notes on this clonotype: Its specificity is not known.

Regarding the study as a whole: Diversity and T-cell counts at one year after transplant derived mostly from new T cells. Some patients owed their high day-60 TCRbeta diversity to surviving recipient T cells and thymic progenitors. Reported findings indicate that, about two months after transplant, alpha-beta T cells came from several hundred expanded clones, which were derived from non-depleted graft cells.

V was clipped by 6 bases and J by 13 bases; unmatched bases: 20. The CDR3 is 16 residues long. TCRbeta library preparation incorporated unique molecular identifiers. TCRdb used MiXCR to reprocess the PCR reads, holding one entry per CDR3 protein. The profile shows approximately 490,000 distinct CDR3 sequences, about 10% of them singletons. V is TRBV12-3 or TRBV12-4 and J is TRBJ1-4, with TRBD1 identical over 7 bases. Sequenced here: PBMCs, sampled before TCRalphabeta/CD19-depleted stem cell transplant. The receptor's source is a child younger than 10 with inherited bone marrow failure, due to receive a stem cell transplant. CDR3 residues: CASSPSVGTVELGLFF. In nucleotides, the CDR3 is TGTGCCAGCAGCCCCTCTGTCGGGACAGTGGAGTTAGGACTGTTTTTT.